The 29 T cell receptor beta chains below come from one sample, sequenced in a study of blood T cell repertoires in COVID-19. Measured with immunoSEQ multiplex PCR; TCRdb has only the in-frame clones, and not every one. This sample yields more than 250,000 clones, of which around 88% are seen a single time; 1.6% belongs to the top ten. What was sequenced was peripheral blood. These TCRs come from a young woman with COVID-19, enrolled during active disease.

The rearrangement uses TRBV9 and TRBJ1-4; D is possibly TRBD1 (5 bases). This CDR3 spans 17 amino acids. Trimming removed 4 bases at V and 2 bases at J, with 18 bases between. CDR1 and CDR2 from the germline V gene are SGDLS and YYNGEE. This CDR3 is CASSPASQGFTNEKLFF. Written as DNA, the CDR3 is TGTGCCAGCAGCCCCGCTTCCCAGGGTTTCACTAATGAAAAACTGTTTTTT.

V usage is TRBV30 and J usage is TRBJ1-5; the D gene is possibly TRBD1 (6 bases). The CDR3 is made up of 16 amino acids. Trimming shortened V by 3 bases and J by 2 bases, and 17 bases separated the two germline ends. Germline values: CDR1 GTSNPN, CDR2 SVGIG (reference sequence). CDR3 nucleotide sequence: TGTGCCTGGAGCGCGAAAATGACAGGAGGCAATCAGCCCCAGCATTTT. Protein product: CAWSAKMTGGNQPQHF.

CDR3: CASSLPHNWRDSYNEQFF. In DNA, the CDR3 is TGTGCCAGCAGCTTGCCCCATAATTGGAGGGATAGCTACAATGAGCAGTTCTTC. The chain links TRBV5-6 to TRBJ2-1; a possible D gene is TRBD2 (6 bases). V was pared by 1 base and J by 3 bases, with 20 bases between. Germline V gene data show CDR1 as SGHDT and CDR2 as YYEEEE. The CDR3 loop spans 18 amino acids.

The chain couples TRBV29-1 to TRBJ1-1; a weak D match, TRBD1 (6 bases). The germline CDR1 and CDR2 sequences are SQVTM and ANQGSEA. V lost 4 bases and J 4 bases, leaving 13 bases between the germline ends. The CDR3 contains 13 residues. CDR3 bases: TGCAGCGTTGGGTGGGACATCGGCACTGAAGCTTTCTTT. Its protein product is CSVGWDIGTEAFF.

A few counts support this clone. The chain couples TRBV9 to TRBJ1-1, with a tentative D call TRBD1 (6 bases). V gave up 0 bases and J gave up 5 bases, with 11 bases separating them. The CDR3 totals 14 residues. Per the germline V gene, CDR1 is SGDLS and CDR2 is YYNGEE. CDR3 sequence: CASSVEGGLTEAFF. In DNA form, the CDR3 reads TGTGCCAGCAGCGTAGAGGGGGGGCTGACTGAAGCTTTCTTT.

This chain joins TRBV10-3 and TRBJ2-1, with a weak D call TRBD1 (6 bases). CDR3 length: 14 residues. Germline V gene sequence: CDR1 ENHRY, CDR2 SYGVKD. V lost 3 bases, J lost 7 bases, and 13 bases lay in between. CDR3 sequence reads: CAISDRGRRNEQFF. CDR3 sequence (DNA): TGTGCCATCAGTGACAGGGGTAGAAGGAATGAGCAGTTCTTC.

The count of this clone is one. This rearrangement joins TRBV2 to TRBJ2-3, with TRBD1 matching over 7 bases. V was clipped by 6 bases and J by 6 bases; unmatched bases: 6. This CDR3 region has 13 residues. From germline, CDR1 is SNHLY and CDR2 FYNNEI. This CDR3 is CASRDTGDDTQYF. The CDR3 nucleotides are TGTGCCAGCAGGGACACAGGGGATGATACGCAGTATTTT.

V and J are TRBV30 and TRBJ1-2, with D unclear. CDR3 length equals 12 residues. In germline, CDR1 is GTSNPN, CDR2 SVGIG (reference sequence). Between the trimmed V and J ends, which lost 2 bases and 8 bases, there was a span of 12 bases. CDR3 residues: CAWSPPYGGYTF. The CDR3 nucleotides read TGTGCCTGGAGTCCGCCGTACGGGGGCTACACCTTC. Supplemented by reference TRBV30 and TRBJ1-2, the full variable domain reads SQTIHQWPATLVQPVGSPLSLECTVEGTSNPNLYWYRQAAGRGLQLLFYSVGIGQISSEVPQNLSASRPQDRQFILSSKKLLLSDSGFYLCAWSPPYGGYTFGSGTRLTVV.

This clone was recorded only once. The rearrangement uses TRBV3-1 (or the pseudogene TRBV3-2) and TRBJ1-6, with 8 bases identical to TRBD1. CDR1 and CDR2 from the germline V gene are LGHDT and YNNKEL (reference sequence). CDR3 length: 14 amino acids. V trimming: 1 base; J trimming: 11 bases; junction bases outside the gene matches: 4. CDR3 in amino acids: CASSQGQGSTPLHF. As DNA, the CDR3 is TGTGCCAGCAGCCAAGGACAGGGGTCTACACCCCTCCACTTT.

Concerning this clone: Other DNA sequences in this specimen translate into the identical CDR3. The rearrangement links TRBV15 to TRBJ1-3, with D uncertain. CDR1 LNHNV and CDR2 YYDKDF come from the germline V gene (reference sequence). Trimming stripped 0 bases from V and 2 bases from J, with 8 bases between. This CDR3 is 15 amino acids long. This chain's CDR3 is CATSRDRGPGNTIYF. DNA of the CDR3: TGTGCCACCAGCAGAGATCGGGGTCCTGGAAACACCATATATTTT.

This clone came up a few times. CDR3 DNA: TGTGCCAGCAGCTTTGGATACGGGACTGAAGCTTTCTTT. Amino acids: CASSFGYGTEAFF. The chain employs TRBV7-3 and TRBJ1-1; D remains unclear. V dropped 3 bases and J dropped 5 bases, with 10 bases sitting between them. Germline V gene sequence: CDR1 SGHTA, CDR2 FQGTGA. This CDR3 spans 13 amino acids.

J is TRBJ2-7 and V is TRBV7-2; 9 positions match TRBD2. V lost 8 bases and J lost 6; bases outside the gene matches: 11. The length of the CDR3 is 14 residues. Germline V gene data show CDR1 as SGHTA and CDR2 as FQGNSA. The CDR3 reads CASSSGTIGGEQYF. The CDR3 DNA reads as TGTGCCAGCTCTAGCGGGACAATTGGAGGCGAGCAGTACTTC.

V usage is TRBV30 and J usage is TRBJ1-5, with 9 bases matching TRBD1. V lost 1 base to trimming and J lost 8 bases; unmatched junction nucleotides: 6. CDR1 and CDR2 from the germline V gene are GTSNPN and SVGIG (reference sequence). There are 14 residues in the CDR3. The CDR3 bases are TGTGCCTGGAGTGGACAGGGGGTCAGGGAGCCCCAGCATTTT. It codes for CAWSGQGVREPQHF. The full variable domain, with the rest looked up from reference TRBV30 and TRBJ1-5, is SQTIHQWPATLVQPVGSPLSLECTVEGTSNPNLYWYRQAAGRGLQLLFYSVGIGQISSEVPQNLSASRPQDRQFILSSKKLLLSDSGFYLCAWSGQGVREPQHFGDGTRLSIL.

CDR3 sequence: CATSAGSSNTGELFF. DNA for the CDR3: TGTGCCACCAGTGCAGGCAGTTCGAACACCGGGGAGCTGTTTTTT. The chain recombines TRBV24-1 with TRBJ2-2; no clear D gene. V lost 5 bases, J lost 0 bases, and 9 bases lay in between. Germline-derived CDR1 and CDR2 are KGHDR and SFDVKD. The CDR3 runs to 15 residues.

This rearrangement joins TRBV5-4 to TRBJ2-7, with TRBD1 identical over 9 bases. The CDR3 totals 15 residues. The germline CDR1 and CDR2 sequences are SGHNT and YYREEE (reference sequence). J was trimmed by 6 bases and V by 0 bases; bases with no gene match: 7. The CDR3 DNA sequence: TGTGCCAGCAGCTTGGGGCGGGACAGGGTCAGCGAGCAGTACTTC. Amino acids: CASSLGRDRVSEQYF.

This chain connects TRBV5-1 to TRBJ1-3; tentatively, D is TRBD1 (5 bases). Germline-derived CDR1 and CDR2 are SGHRS and YFSETQ. The CDR3 is 14 residues long. V lost 5 bases to trimming and J lost 4 bases, with 13 bases between them. The CDR3 region has the DNA TGCGCCAGCAGTCCTAGGGGTTCAGGAAACACCATATATTTT. Its translation is CASSPRGSGNTIYF.

This sequence joins TRBV12-3 or TRBV12-4 and TRBJ1-2; 7 bases are shared with TRBD1. With 4 bases clipped from V and 7 bases from J, the junction kept 3 bases outside the gene matches. CDR3 size: 12 residues. For the CDR3, the DNA is TGTGCCAGCAGTTCACACAGGGGTGGCTACACCTTC. Protein: CASSSHRGGYTF.

J is TRBJ1-4 and V is TRBV12-3 or TRBV12-4; maybe TRBD1 (5 bases). The CDR3 spans 13 residues. V was cut by 6 bases and J by 3 bases, with 8 bases left in between. CDR3 in amino acids: CASRDSSNEKLFF. CDR3 nucleotides: TGTGCCAGCAGAGACAGCTCTAATGAAAAACTGTTTTTT.

This rearrangement joins TRBV18 to TRBJ2-2; D remains ambiguous. This CDR3 comprises 15 residues. Germline CDR1 KGHSH, CDR2 LQKENI. Trimming cost V 2 bases and J 0 bases, with 7 bases left between them. The CDR3 loop is CASSPNSPNTGELFF. DNA of the CDR3: TGTGCCAGCTCACCAAATTCTCCGAACACCGGGGAGCTGTTTTTT.

The V and J genes are TRBV4-2 and TRBJ2-6, with a tentative D call TRBD2 (6 bases). The CDR3 is 17 amino acids. V gave up 4 bases and J gave up 1 base, with 14 bases separating them. CDR1 is LGHNA, CDR2 YNFKEQ, per germline. The CDR3 sequence is CASSLTSIGSGANVLTF. CDR3 DNA sequence: TGTGCCAGCAGCCTAACTAGCATAGGGTCTGGGGCCAACGTCCTGACTTTC.

The genes are TRBV6-4 and TRBJ2-1; maybe TRBD2 (7 bases). This CDR3 is built from 13 residues. Trimming stripped 5 bases from V and 8 bases from J, with 13 bases between. In germline, CDR1 is MRHNA, CDR2 SNTAGT. The chain's CDR3 is CASSRGARDEQFF. In nucleotides, the CDR3 is TGTGCCAGCAGTCGGGGGGCCCGGGATGAGCAGTTCTTC.

The chain uses TRBV7-2 and TRBJ2-7; 8 bases are a match to TRBD1. This CDR3 has 14 amino acids. V lost 1 base, J lost 7 bases, and 6 bases stayed unmatched. CDR1 and CDR2 (germline): SGHTA, FQGNSA. CDR3 sequence reads: CASSLGGTGREQYF. The CDR3 region has the DNA TGTGCCAGCAGCTTAGGGGGGACAGGTAGAGAGCAGTACTTC.

CDR3 region: CASSSLAGGHFTDTQYF. CDR3 coding DNA: TGTGCCAGCAGTTCGCTAGCGGGGGGCCACTTTACAGATACGCAGTATTTT. The V gene is TRBV27, the J gene TRBJ2-3, with TRBD2 identical over 11 bases. Unmatched junction bases numbered 9, after V lost 4 bases and J lost 3 bases. This CDR3 spans 17 amino acids. The germline CDR1 and CDR2 sequences are MNHEY and SMNVEV (reference sequence).

The CDR3 here is CASSLGQRGNEKLFF. In nucleotides, the CDR3 is TGTGCCAGCAGCCTCGGACAGCGAGGAAATGAAAAACTGTTTTTT. The chain is built from TRBV7-9 and TRBJ1-4; D possibly corresponds to TRBD1 (6 bases). The CDR3 totals 15 residues. V was cut by 5 bases and J by 5 bases, with 15 bases left in between. Germline assignment: CDR1 SEHNR and CDR2 FQNEAQ (reference sequence).

The J gene is TRBJ1-1, the V gene TRBV28; D is undetermined. The V end was cut by 3 bases, the J end by 3 bases, with 14 bases between. From germline, CDR1 is MDHEN and CDR2 SYDVKM. The CDR3 is 15 residues long. CDR3 amino acids: CASSLGYPEDTEAFF. CDR3 DNA: TGTGCCAGCAGTTTGGGTTACCCCGAGGACACTGAAGCTTTCTTT.

The chain recombines TRBV6-5 with TRBJ1-2, with a weak D call TRBD1 (5 bases). The V end was cut by 6 bases, the J end by 4 bases, with 15 bases between. The germline gives CDR1 MNHEY, CDR2 SVGAGI. The CDR3 has 14 amino acids. CDR3 loop: CASRGPDTSYGYTF. CDR3 sequence (DNA): TGTGCCAGCAGGGGGCCGGACACCTCCTATGGCTACACCTTC.

The chain couples TRBV7-9 to TRBJ2-1; D is unresolved. This CDR3 contains 12 residues. CDR1 and CDR2 (germline): SEHNR, FQNEAQ (reference sequence). V lost 1 base, J lost 10 bases, and 8 bases lay in between. In nucleotides, the CDR3 is TGTGCCAGCAGCTTAGGTGTCTACGAGCAGTTCTTC. Translated: CASSLGVYEQFF.

The chain employs TRBV6-1 and TRBJ2-4; unclear D gene. The CDR3 length is 14 residues. Per germline, CDR1 MNHNS and CDR2 SASEGT. Trimming cost V 3 bases and J 0 bases, with 6 bases left between them. CDR3 sequence: CASSDPLAKNIQYF. CDR3 in DNA: TGTGCCAGCAGTGACCCCTTAGCCAAAAACATTCAGTACTTC.

The V gene is TRBV7-9, the J gene TRBJ2-7; 9 bases agree with TRBD2. Germline V gene lookup returns CDR1 SEHNR and CDR2 FQNEAQ (reference sequence). The CDR3 is made up of 16 amino acids. V shed 5 bases, J shed 3 bases, and the junction held 11 bases outside the gene matches. The CDR3 protein is CASSHALGGGGYEQYF. The CDR3 DNA reads as TGTGCCAGCAGCCACGCTCTCGGCGGGGGGGGCTACGAGCAGTACTTC.